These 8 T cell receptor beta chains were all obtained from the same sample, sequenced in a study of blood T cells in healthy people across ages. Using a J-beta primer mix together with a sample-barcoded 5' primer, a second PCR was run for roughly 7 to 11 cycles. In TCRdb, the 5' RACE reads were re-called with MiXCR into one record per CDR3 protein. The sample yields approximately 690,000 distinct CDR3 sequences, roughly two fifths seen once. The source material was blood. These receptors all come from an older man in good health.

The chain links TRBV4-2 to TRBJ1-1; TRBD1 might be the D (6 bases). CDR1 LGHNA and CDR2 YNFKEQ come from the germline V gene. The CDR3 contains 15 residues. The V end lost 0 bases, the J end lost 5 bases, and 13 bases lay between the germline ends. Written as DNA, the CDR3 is TGTGCCAGCAGCCAAGATCCGGTAGGGGGGACTGAAGCTTTCTTT. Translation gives CASSQDPVGGTEAFF.

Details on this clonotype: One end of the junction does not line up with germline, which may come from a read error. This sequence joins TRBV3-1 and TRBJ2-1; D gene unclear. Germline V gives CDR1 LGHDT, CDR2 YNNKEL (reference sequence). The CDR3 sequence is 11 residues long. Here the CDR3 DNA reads TGTGCCAGCAACCAAACCAGGGAGCAGTTCTTC. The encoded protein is CASNQTREQFF.

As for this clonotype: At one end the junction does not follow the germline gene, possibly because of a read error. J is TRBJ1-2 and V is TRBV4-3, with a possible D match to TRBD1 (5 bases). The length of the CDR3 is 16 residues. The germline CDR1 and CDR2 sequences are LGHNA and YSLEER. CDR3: CASSQAGREDLYGYTF. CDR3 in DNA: TGCGCCAGTAGCCAAGCGGGCAGGGAAGACCTCTATGGCTACACCTTC.

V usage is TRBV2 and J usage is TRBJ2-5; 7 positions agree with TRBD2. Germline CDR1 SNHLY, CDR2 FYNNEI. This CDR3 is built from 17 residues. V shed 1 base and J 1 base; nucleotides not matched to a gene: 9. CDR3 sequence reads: CASSEGLAENTQETQYF. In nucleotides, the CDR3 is TGTGCCAGCAGTGAAGGGCTAGCGGAGAATACCCAAGAGACCCAGTACTTC.

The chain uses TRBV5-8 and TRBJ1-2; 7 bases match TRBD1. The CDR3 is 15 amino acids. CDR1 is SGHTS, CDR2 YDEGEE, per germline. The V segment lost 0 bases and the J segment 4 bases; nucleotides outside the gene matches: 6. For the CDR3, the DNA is TGTGCCAGCAGCTTGGGACAGGGCGGGATCTATGGCTACACCTTC. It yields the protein CASSLGQGGIYGYTF. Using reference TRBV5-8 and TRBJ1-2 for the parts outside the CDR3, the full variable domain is EAGVTQSPTHLIKTRGQQATLRCSPISGHTSVYWYQQALGLGLQFLLWYDEGEERNRGNFPPRFSGRQFPNYSSELNVNALELEDSALYLCASSLGQGGIYGYTFGSGTRLTVV.

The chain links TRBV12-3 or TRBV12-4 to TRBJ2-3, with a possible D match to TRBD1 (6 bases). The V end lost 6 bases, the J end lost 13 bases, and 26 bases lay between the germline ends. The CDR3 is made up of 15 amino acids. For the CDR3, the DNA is TGTGCCAGCAGGCCCACGGGACATGGCACAGATATGGAGTATTTT. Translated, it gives CASRPTGHGTDMEYF.

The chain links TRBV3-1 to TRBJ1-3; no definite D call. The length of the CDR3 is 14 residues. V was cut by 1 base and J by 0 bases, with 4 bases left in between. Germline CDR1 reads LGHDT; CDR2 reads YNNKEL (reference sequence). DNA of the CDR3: TGTGCCAGCAGCCAAGGACTCTCTGGAAACACCATATATTTT. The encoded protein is CASSQGLSGNTIYF.

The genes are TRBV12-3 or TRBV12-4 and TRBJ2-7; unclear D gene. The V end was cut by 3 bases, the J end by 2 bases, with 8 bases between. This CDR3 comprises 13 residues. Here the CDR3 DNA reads TGTGCCAGCAGTTTTCATGGGGCCTACGAGCAGTACTTC. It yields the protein CASSFHGAYEQYF.